A selection of T cell receptor beta chains follows, all from one sample in a study of T cell responses to AZD1222 COVID-19 vaccine. Measured with immunoSEQ multiplex PCR; TCRdb has only the in-frame clones, and not every one. The sample holds some 150,000 clones, under 95% seen once. This material consisted of peripheral blood, taken on day 0 of AZD1222 vaccination. Every receptor here comes from an adult in good health. Both conserved end residues are part of each CDR3. Fields, in order: D gene, J gene, V gene, clone size, CDR3 protein, CDR3 DNA. D genes are given only for firm matches. The size of a clone is reported for some rows only, either as once, few or many, or as a class for expanded clones.

>TRBD1|TRBJ1-1|TRBV25-1|NA
CAPEPRDRGLNTEAFF
TGTGCCCCCGAGCCTCGGGACAGGGGTCTGAACACTGAAGCTTTCTTT
>NA|TRBJ2-3|TRBV9|NA
CASSDRPAVTDTQYF
TGTGCCAGCAGCGATCGACCAGCAGTCACAGATACGCAGTATTTT
>NA|TRBJ2-1|TRBV6-5|NA
CASRADSDEQFF
TGTGCCAGCAGGGCCGACTCGGATGAGCAGTTCTTC
>NA|TRBJ1-1|TRBV5-1|once
CASSLVGQNTEAFF
TGCGCCAGCAGCTTGGTAGGACAGAACACTGAAGCTTTCTTT
>NA|TRBJ2-2|TRBV7-3|NA
CASSLGSSRGAYTGELFF
TGTGCCAGCAGCCTAGGGTCGAGCCGCGGGGCCTACACCGGGGAGCTGTTTTTT
>TRBD2|TRBJ2-1|TRBV3-1/TRBV3-2|NA
CASSLGAGGNNEQFF
TGTGCCAGCAGCCTAGGGGCGGGAGGGAACAATGAGCAGTTCTTC
>TRBD1|TRBJ1-5|TRBV28|NA
CASSPWTGKGQPQHF
TGTGCCAGCAGTCCCTGGACAGGGAAAGGTCAGCCCCAGCATTTT
>TRBD1|TRBJ2-5|TRBV7-2|NA
CASSPLQGAETQYF
TGTGCCAGCAGCCCTCTACAGGGGGCGGAGACCCAGTACTTC
>TRBD1|TRBJ2-3|TRBV3-1/TRBV3-2|once
CASSPVPGQDRRGDTQYF
TGTGCCAGCAGCCCCGTCCCGGGACAGGACCGGCGGGGAGATACGCAGTATTTT
>TRBD1|TRBJ1-1|TRBV5-1|NA
CASSPWTGGRITEAFF
TGCGCCAGCAGCCCCTGGACAGGGGGTCGTATTACTGAAGCTTTCTTT
>NA|TRBJ2-1|TRBV29-1|once
CSVNSGPFSDNEQFF
TGCAGCGTTAACTCCGGGCCCTTTTCTGACAATGAGCAGTTCTTC
>NA|TRBJ1-2|TRBV3-1/TRBV3-2|NA
CASSQDVGRGYTF
TGTGCCAGCAGCCAAGATGTGGGTCGTGGCTACACCTTC
>TRBD2|TRBJ2-7|TRBV2|NA
CASRPGLASYEQYF
TGTGCCAGCAGACCGGGACTAGCATCCTACGAGCAGTACTTC
>NA|TRBJ1-2|TRBV19|NA
CASSPRGATGYTF
TGTGCCAGTAGCCCCCGGGGCGCAACTGGCTACACCTTC
>NA|TRBJ1-1|TRBV6-5|few
CASSYSIGGYTEAFF
TGTGCCAGCAGTTACTCGATAGGGGGATACACTGAAGCTTTCTTT
>NA|TRBJ2-5|TRBV7-9|NA
CASSLVVGLKTQYF
TGTGCCAGCAGCTTAGTGGTAGGATTAAAGACCCAGTACTTC